The clone carrying this TCR beta chain was observed once. The sample is drawn from a study of blood T cell repertoires in COVID-19. In the authors' workflow: Reference gene primer amplification gave estimated nucleated cell counts. The data were produced by immunoSEQ multiplex PCR, yet TCRdb's version contains in-frame clones alone and is incomplete. From that table come the V and J calls and clone size; the DNA was used to work out D and trimming. The profile shows tens of thousands of clones, less than 90% of them singletons. The germline V gene has CDR1 LNHDA and CDR2 SQIVND (reference sequence). V shed 6 bases and J 6 bases; nucleotides not matched to a gene: 19. This CDR3 contains 18 residues.

This sequence joins TRBV19 and TRBJ2-3, with 9 bases aligning to TRBD2. This receptor was identified in a man in his forties with acute or convalescent COVID-19. Sequenced input: peripheral blood. The CDR3: CASSFRGGSGSLGDTQYF. DNA of the CDR3: TGTGCCAGTAGCTTCCGAGGGGGTAGCGGGAGTTTGGGGGATACGCAGTATTTT.